This T cell receptor (beta chain) is from a study of T cell repertoires in cytomegalovirus infection. Study details: Alongside well-studied HLA-B-restricted CMV epitopes, recently identified HLA-C-restricted CMV epitopes were also used. Matching HLA type and CMV infection were both indicated by public TCR beta signatures.

Study outcomes and limitations: The ex vivo response was dominated by HLA-C-restricted CMV-specific TCR beta clonotypes. CMV carriers with the relevant HLA were identified by cumulative public TCR beta family frequency.

As for this clonotype: The antigen remains unidentified.

MiXCR was run by TCRdb on the reads, yielding one entry per CDR3 protein. Of 550,000 to 700,000 distinct CDR3 sequences in the sample, about 39% were seen once. CDR1 and CDR2 (germline): ENHRY, SYGVKD. CDR3 length: 14 residues. V lost 2 bases to trimming and J lost 4 bases, with 9 bases between them. This receptor was obtained from a human donor in good health (CMV status not recorded). Some clones in this sample may be carry-over from other donors' samples. V usage is TRBV10-3 and J usage is TRBJ1-3; tentative D call: TRBD1 (6 bases). Specimen: cultured PBMCs, collected from culture after CMV antigen stimulation. CDR3 region: CAISEGQLGNTIYF. CDR3 in DNA: TGTGCCATCAGTGAGGGACAGCTCGGAAACACCATATATTTT.